A single sample gave rise to the 25 T cell receptor beta chains below, sequenced in a study of blood T cell repertoires in COVID-19. Here immunoSEQ multiplex PCR was the method, and the copy in TCRdb shows in-frame clones only, minus some. The sample has 180,000 or so clones, roughly 79% seen once. Sequencing used peripheral blood. These receptors came from a woman aged 40-49 years with COVID-19, enrolled during active disease.

This sequence joins TRBV7-6 and TRBJ1-4; possibly TRBD1 for D (5 bases). CDR3 length: 17 residues. Germline V CDR1 and CDR2: SGHVS, FNYEAQ. Trimming shortened V by 2 bases and J by 2 bases, and 15 bases separated the two germline ends. CDR3 in DNA: TGTGCCAGCAGCTTAAAAGGGGCCACGTGGACTAATGAAAAACTGTTTTTT. It is translated as CASSLKGATWTNEKLFF.

The chain couples TRBV27 to TRBJ1-5; D not resolved. Germline CDR1 and CDR2: MNHEY and SMNVEV (reference sequence). V was cut by 3 bases and J by 6 bases, with 15 bases left in between. CDR3 length: 15 amino acids. This chain's CDR3 is CASSFRGRLGQPQHF. The CDR3 DNA sequence: TGTGCCAGCAGTTTTCGAGGGCGCCTAGGTCAGCCCCAGCATTTT.

This chain connects TRBV2 to TRBJ2-1; the match to TRBD2 covers 11 bases. Germline CDR1 and CDR2: SNHLY and FYNNEI. The J segment lost 0 bases and the V segment lost 1 base, leaving 8 bases of the junction unmatched. CDR3 length equals 19 residues. The CDR3 here is CASSEGVAGGRDSYNEQFF. The CDR3 coding sequence is TGTGCCAGCAGTGAAGGAGTAGCGGGAGGGCGGGACTCCTACAATGAGCAGTTCTTC.

This chain connects TRBV13 to TRBJ2-5; D perhaps matches TRBD2 (6 bases). The V gene's germline CDR1 is PRHDT and CDR2 FYEKMQ (reference sequence). Deletions cut 4 bases from V and 2 bases from J, with 11 bases between. This CDR3 contains 14 residues. The CDR3 coding sequence is TGTGCCAGCAGCTCCCCCGGGACTCAAGAGACCCAGTACTTC. Amino acid sequence: CASSSPGTQETQYF.

The rearrangement uses TRBV28 and TRBJ1-5; D is possibly TRBD1 (5 bases). The CDR3 length is 15 residues. Per the germline V gene, CDR1 is MDHEN and CDR2 is SYDVKM. V lost 2 bases to trimming and J lost 0 bases, with 8 bases between them. The CDR3 nucleotides read TGTGCCAGCAGTTTAGGAGGGGATAGCAATCAGCCCCAGCATTTT. Translating gives CASSLGGDSNQPQHF.

The chain uses TRBV7-9 and TRBJ2-1, with D possibly matching TRBD1 (6 bases). Germline values: CDR1 SEHNR, CDR2 FQNEAQ (reference sequence). CDR3 length: 14 amino acids. The V and J ends lost 1 base and 4 bases respectively, with 8 bases between them. The CDR3 sequence: CASSLGGPYNEQFF. In DNA, the CDR3 is TGTGCCAGCAGCTTAGGGGGGCCGTACAATGAGCAGTTCTTC. Using reference TRBV7-9 and TRBJ2-1 for the parts outside the CDR3, the full variable domain is DTGVSQNPRHKITKRGQNVTFRCDPISEHNRLYWYRQTLGQGPEFLTYFQNEAQLEKSRLLSDRFSAERPKGSFSTLEIQRTEQGDSAMYLCASSLGGPYNEQFFGPGTRLTVL.

V is TRBV20-1 and J is TRBJ2-1; tentative D call: TRBD1 (5 bases). Germline lookup yields CDR1 DFQATT and CDR2 SNEGSKA (reference sequence). The CDR3 has 11 residues. Trimming took 0 bases from V and 15 from J, leaving 12 bases between them. CDR3 sequence: CSARDARALFF. The CDR3 DNA reads as TGCAGTGCTAGAGATGCCAGGGCCTTGTTCTTC.

The V call is TRBV5-1, the J call TRBJ1-1; D might be TRBD1 (5 bases). The germline gives CDR1 SGHRS, CDR2 YFSETQ. This CDR3 has 16 amino acids. Trimming removed 3 bases at V and 1 base at J, with 16 bases between. CDR3 sequence: CASSSQGIYTNTEAFF. Written as DNA, the CDR3 is TGCGCCAGCAGCTCGCAGGGCATTTATACGAACACTGAAGCTTTCTTT.

The rearrangement links TRBV4-2 to TRBJ2-2, with D possibly matching TRBD2 (5 bases). The CDR3 loop spans 16 amino acids. Germline CDR1 is LGHNA and CDR2 is YNFKEQ. With 1 base removed from V and 4 bases from J, the gap between germline ends came to 13 bases. The CDR3, as DNA: TGTGCCAGCAGCCAAGGCTCCCCTCTAGCCACCGGGGAGCTGTTTTTT. The encoded protein is CASSQGSPLATGELFF.

The chain joins TRBV19 to TRBJ1-4; D remains ambiguous. Trimming took off 5 bases at V and 8 bases at J, with 18 bases between the two ends. Germline lookup yields CDR1 LNHDA and CDR2 SQIVND (reference sequence). The CDR3 spans 15 residues. In nucleotides, the CDR3 is TGTGCCAGTAGTCTCAGCGCGGGTCTCGGGGAAAAACTGTTTTTT. Translated: CASSLSAGLGEKLFF.

V gene TRBV7-2 combines with J gene TRBJ1-2; D is undetermined. The V gene's germline CDR1 is SGHTA and CDR2 FQGNSA. The CDR3 totals 15 residues. Trimming took off 5 bases at V and 0 bases at J, with 13 bases between the two ends. The CDR3 protein is CASSPVSTTNYGYTF. The CDR3 coding sequence is TGTGCCAGCAGCCCCGTTAGTACTACTAACTATGGCTACACCTTC. The variable domain in full, with the rest retrieved from reference TRBV7-2 and TRBJ1-2, is GAGVSQSPSNKVTEKGKDVELRCDPISGHTALYWYRQSLGQGLEFLIYFQGNSAPDKSGLPSDRFSAERTGGSVSTLTIQRTQQEDSAVYLCASSPVSTTNYGYTFGSGTRLTVV.

The chain has TRBV3-1 (or the pseudogene TRBV3-2) and TRBJ2-5; D perhaps matches TRBD1 (6 bases). Germline V gives CDR1 LGHDT, CDR2 YNNKEL (reference sequence). The V gene lost 5 bases and the J gene lost 5 bases, with 18 bases spanning the gap. The CDR3 totals 15 residues. The chain's CDR3 is CASSDLQGTGETQYF. The CDR3 DNA reads TGTGCCAGCAGCGACTTACAGGGTACCGGTGAGACCCAGTACTTC.

The chain employs TRBV7-3 and TRBJ2-1; 11 nucleotides agree with TRBD2. V lost 5 bases to trimming and J lost 6 bases; unmatched junction nucleotides: 6. Germline V gene lookup returns CDR1 SGHTA and CDR2 FQGTGA. This CDR3 region has 15 residues. The CDR3, as DNA: TGTGCCAGCAGCCCTCCGGGACTAGCGGTCAATGAGCAGTTCTTC. This gives the protein CASSPPGLAVNEQFF.

The chain's CDR3 is CASSLQGASYEQYF. The CDR3 coding sequence is TGTGCCAGCAGCTTACAGGGAGCCTCCTACGAGCAGTACTTC. V is TRBV5-4 and J is TRBJ2-7, with a possible D match to TRBD1 (6 bases). Germline CDR1 is SGHNT and CDR2 is YYREEE (reference sequence). This CDR3 is 14 amino acids long. Trimming stripped 2 bases from V and 0 bases from J, with 9 bases between.

About this clone: A junction boundary mismatches the germline segment, possibly from a read error. The chain has TRBV7-7 and TRBJ2-1, with D tentatively TRBD1 (5 bases). Germline values: CDR1 SSHAT, CDR2 FNYEAQ (reference sequence). The CDR3 has 13 residues. In nucleotides, the CDR3 is TGTGCTAGCAGCCCGATCAGGGATGATGAGCAGTTCTTC. This codes for CASSPIRDDEQFF. Filled out from reference TRBV7-7 and TRBJ2-1, the complete variable domain reads GAGVSQSPRYKVTKRGQDVTLRCDPISSHATLYWYQQALGQGPEFLTYFNYEAQPDKSGLPSDRFSAERPEGSISTLTIQRTEQRDSAMYRCASSPIRDDEQFFGPGTRLTVL.

The chain recombines TRBV6-2 or TRBV6-3 with TRBJ2-5; no definite D call. The CDR3 length is 12 residues. Per germline, CDR1 MNHEY and CDR2 SVGEGT. Trimming took off 0 bases at V and 5 bases at J, with 4 bases between the two ends. The CDR3 sequence is CASSYSRETQYF. The CDR3 DNA follows: TGTGCCAGCAGTTACTCCCGGGAGACCCAGTACTTC.

V gene TRBV30 combines with J gene TRBJ1-2; TRBD1 matches at 7 bases. Losses at the gene ends were 3 bases for V and 14 bases for J; bases not matched to a gene: 12. This CDR3 has 12 residues. CDR1 is GTSNPN and CDR2 is SVGIG in the germline V gene (reference sequence). The CDR3 region has the DNA TGTGCCTGGAGGGCGGGACAGCCAACTAAGACCTTC. Translated: CAWRAGQPTKTF.

The chain couples TRBV7-9 to TRBJ1-2; TRBD1 agrees at 10 bases. Per the germline V gene, CDR1 is SEHNR and CDR2 is FQNEAQ (reference sequence). CDR3 length: 14 residues. The V and J ends lost 0 bases and 7 bases, in that order; junction bases with no gene match: 2. The DNA of the CDR3 is TGTGCCAGCAGCTTAGCCGGGACAGGGGCTGGCTACACCTTC. Translating gives CASSLAGTGAGYTF.

The chain couples TRBV6-6 to TRBJ2-3, with D possibly matching TRBD2 (6 bases). The V gene lost 6 bases and the J gene lost 0 bases, with 10 bases spanning the gap. The length of the CDR3 is 14 residues. Germline loops: CDR1 MNHNY, CDR2 SVGAGI (reference sequence). CDR3 in amino acids: CASSPGTSTDTQYF. DNA of the CDR3: TGTGCCAGCAGCCCCGGGACTAGCACAGATACGCAGTATTTT.

V gene TRBV11-3 combines with J gene TRBJ1-1, with a possible D match to TRBD1 (5 bases). The germline V gene has CDR1 SGHNT and CDR2 YENEEA. The CDR3 is 14 amino acids. V lost 5 bases to trimming and J lost 1 base, with 11 bases between them. CDR3 sequence reads: CASSPGGKNTEAFF. In DNA form, the CDR3 reads TGTGCCAGCAGCCCCGGGGGGAAGAACACTGAAGCTTTCTTT.

The chain is built from TRBV5-4 and TRBJ2-2, with 8 bases lining up with TRBD1. The CDR3 consists of 15 residues. Germline lookup yields CDR1 SGHNT and CDR2 YYREEE (reference sequence). J was trimmed by 4 bases and V by 5 bases; bases with no gene match: 7. The CDR3 loop is CASSGGQVGTGELFF. The CDR3 DNA reads TGTGCCAGCAGTGGGGGACAGGTGGGCACCGGGGAGCTGTTTTTT.

V gene TRBV3-1 (or the pseudogene TRBV3-2) combines with J gene TRBJ2-7, with 8 bases matching TRBD2. The CDR3 contains 15 residues. Germline loops: CDR1 LGHDT, CDR2 YNNKEL (reference sequence). J was trimmed by 0 bases and V by 3 bases; bases with no gene match: 4. The chain's CDR3 is CASSHQRETSYEQYF. The CDR3 nucleotides read TGTGCCAGCAGCCATCAGCGGGAGACCTCCTACGAGCAGTACTTC.

The rearrangement links TRBV7-6 to TRBJ1-1; D ambiguous. The CDR3 runs to 14 residues. The germline V gene has CDR1 SGHVS and CDR2 FNYEAQ. V dropped 5 bases and J dropped 0 bases, with 10 bases sitting between them. DNA for the CDR3: TGTGCCAGCAGCCGGCGGGGTATGAACACTGAAGCTTTCTTT. It specifies CASSRRGMNTEAFF.

As regards this clone: Distinct nucleotide sequences in the sample also encode this CDR3. The rearrangement uses TRBV7-6 and TRBJ2-1, with a possible D match to TRBD2 (6 bases). The CDR3 has 16 residues. CDR1 is SGHVS, CDR2 FNYEAQ, per germline. V lost 5 bases, J lost 7 bases, and 21 bases lay in between. The CDR3 nucleotides are TGTGCCAGCAGCAACCAAAGGACTACGACTGAGAATGAGCAGTTCTTC. The encoded protein is CASSNQRTTTENEQFF.

This clone was seen only a few times. This rearrangement joins TRBV6-6 to TRBJ2-1; 14 bases match TRBD2. After removal of 5 bases from V and 8 bases from J, the junction contained 11 bases not matched to a gene. Germline loops: CDR1 MNHNY, CDR2 SVGAGI (reference sequence). The CDR3 totals 17 residues. In DNA form, the CDR3 reads TGTGCCAGCAGTCTAGCAGGGACTAGCGGGAGAGGGGATGAGCAGTTCTTC. Amino acids: CASSLAGTSGRGDEQFF.